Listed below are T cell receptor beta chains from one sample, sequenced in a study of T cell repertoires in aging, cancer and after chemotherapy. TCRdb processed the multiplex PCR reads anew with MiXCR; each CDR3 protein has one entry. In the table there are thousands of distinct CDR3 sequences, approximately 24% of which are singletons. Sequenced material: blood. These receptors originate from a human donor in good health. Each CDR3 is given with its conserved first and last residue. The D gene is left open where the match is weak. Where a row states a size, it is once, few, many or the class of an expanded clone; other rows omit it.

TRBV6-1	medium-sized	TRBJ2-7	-	TGTGCCAGCAGTGATCGGTCCAGGGCGGTTGACGAGCAGTACTTC	CASSDRSRAVDEQYF
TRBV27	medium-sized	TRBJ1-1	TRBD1	TGTGCCAGCAGTCTCCGACAGGGAGGCACTGAAGCTTTCTTT	CASSLRQGGTEAFF
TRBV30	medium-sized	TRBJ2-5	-	TGTGCCTGGAGTAGGGGCCAAGAGACCCAGTACTTC	CAWSRGQETQYF
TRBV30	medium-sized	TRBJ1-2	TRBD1	TGTGCCTGGAGAGAGGACAGGGGCCCTAACTATGGCTACACCTTC	CAWREDRGPNYGYTF
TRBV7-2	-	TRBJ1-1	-	TGTGCCAGCAGCCAAGAGGGGGGACGGACTGAAGCTTTCTTT	CASSQEGGRTEAFF
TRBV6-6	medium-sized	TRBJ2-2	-	TGTGCCAGCAGCACCGGGGAGCTGTTTTTT	CASSTGELFF
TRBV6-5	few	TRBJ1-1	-	TGTGCCAGCAGGCTGGGGCCCGGGACGGCCCAGAACACTGAAGCTTTCTTT	CASRLGPGTAQNTEAFF
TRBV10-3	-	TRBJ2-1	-	TGTGCCATCAGTGAGTGGGGTAGCGGTTACAATGAGCAGTTCTTC	CAISEWGSGYNEQFF
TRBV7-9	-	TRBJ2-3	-	TGTGCCAGCAGCTTTGAGGGGAGGACGCAGTATTTT	CASSFEGRTQYF
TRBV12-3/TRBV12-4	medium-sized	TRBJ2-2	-	TGTGCCAGCAGCCGGGAAACCGGGGAGCTGTTTTTT	CASSRETGELFF